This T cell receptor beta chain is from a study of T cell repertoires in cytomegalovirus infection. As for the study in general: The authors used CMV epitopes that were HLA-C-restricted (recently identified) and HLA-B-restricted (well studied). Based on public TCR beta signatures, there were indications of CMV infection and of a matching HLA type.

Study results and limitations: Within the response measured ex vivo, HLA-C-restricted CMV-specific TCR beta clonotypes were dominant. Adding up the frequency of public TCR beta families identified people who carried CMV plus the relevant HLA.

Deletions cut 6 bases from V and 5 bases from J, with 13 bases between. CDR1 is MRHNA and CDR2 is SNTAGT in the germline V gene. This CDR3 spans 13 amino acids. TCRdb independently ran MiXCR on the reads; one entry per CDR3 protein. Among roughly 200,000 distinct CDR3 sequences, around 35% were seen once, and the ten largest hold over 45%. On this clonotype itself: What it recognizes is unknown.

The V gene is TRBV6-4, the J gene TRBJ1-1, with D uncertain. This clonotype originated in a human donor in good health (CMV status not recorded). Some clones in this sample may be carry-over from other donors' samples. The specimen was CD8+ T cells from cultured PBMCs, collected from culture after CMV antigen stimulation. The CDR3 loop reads CASSDITGTEAFF. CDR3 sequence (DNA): TGTGCCAGCAGCGACATTACGGGAACTGAAGCTTTCTTT.